The 9 T cell receptor beta chains given below trace back to one sample, sequenced in a study of breast tumors, draining lymph nodes, adjacent tissues (dated by TCRdb to between 2015 and 2016). Lymph node samples came from the axillary draining lymph nodes of breast cancer patients. Libraries were made using multiplex PCR. TCRdb records Illumina HiSeq 2000 as the sequencer. Using fastp at Q25 and MiXCR, TCRdb reprocessed the public reads and kept productive beta chains. Records with the same CDR3 protein are collapsed into one entry carrying the most frequent genes and DNA. A total of some 130,000 distinct CDR3 sequences appear in this sample, 20% of them only once. 3% to 4% of the sample is taken by the ten largest. Specimen: axillary lymph node tissue. The receptors were sampled from a female donor with breast cancer. Some clones in this sample may be carry-over from other donors' samples.

The rearrangement joins TRBV18 to TRBJ2-1; the match to TRBD2 covers 7 bases. CDR1 and CDR2 from the germline V gene are KGHSH and LQKENI. V shed 1 base, J shed 1 base, and the junction held 13 bases outside the gene matches. The CDR3 consists of 19 residues. The CDR3: CASSPRSTLAEPSYNEQFF. The CDR3 DNA reads TGTGCCAGCTCACCACGTAGTACTCTAGCGGAGCCTTCCTACAATGAGCAGTTCTTC.

V usage is TRBV6-2 or TRBV6-3 and J usage is TRBJ2-5, with 10 bases lining up with TRBD2. V lost 6 bases to trimming and J lost 4 bases; unmatched junction nucleotides: 14. CDR1 is MNHEY, CDR2 SVGEGT, per germline. This CDR3 is 17 amino acids long. CDR3 coding DNA: TGTGCCAGCAGCCTAGGGAGGCTAGCGGGAGTAAGAGAGACCCAGTACTTC. This translates into CASSLGRLAGVRETQYF.

This clonotype occurred many times. V gene TRBV5-1 combines with J gene TRBJ2-1, with 13 nucleotides matching TRBD2. This CDR3 has 15 residues. V was pared by 3 bases and J by 6 bases, with 3 bases of the junction left unmatched. Germline values: CDR1 SGHRS, CDR2 YFSETQ. CDR3 in DNA: TGCGCCAGCAGCTCCCGGACTAGCGGGAGCAATGAGCAGTTCTTC. Its protein product is CASSSRTSGSNEQFF.

This clonotype was picked up many times. The genes are TRBV3-1 and TRBJ2-3; D is possibly TRBD1 (6 bases). CDR3 length: 13 amino acids. The V and J ends lost 6 bases and 8 bases respectively, with 15 bases between them. Germline V lookup: CDR1 LGHDT, CDR2 YNNKEL (reference sequence). DNA for the CDR3: TGTGCCAGCAGAGAAGGGGGTTCAGGTACGCAGTATTTT. This gives the protein CASREGGSGTQYF.

In its sample, this clonotype was seen many times. The chain employs TRBV5-1 and TRBJ1-6; TRBD1 is a possible D gene (6 bases). V lost 5 bases and J 2 bases, leaving 17 bases between the germline ends. The V gene's germline CDR1 is SGHRS and CDR2 YFSETQ. The CDR3 spans 17 residues. The CDR3 is CASRRAQGGPYNSPLHF. The CDR3 nucleotides read TGCGCCAGCAGGAGAGCACAGGGTGGCCCCTATAATTCACCCCTCCACTTT.

In this sample, this clonotype turned up many times. The V and J genes are TRBV6-1 and TRBJ2-7, with TRBD1 identical over 10 bases. The CDR3 sequence is 15 residues long. The ends lost 6 bases at V and 0 bases at J; junction bases unmatched: 5. Germline assignment: CDR1 MNHNS and CDR2 SASEGT. The CDR3, as DNA: TGTGCCAGCAGCGGATGGGACAGGGGCTCCTACGAGCAGTACTTC. Encoded protein: CASSGWDRGSYEQYF.

This rearrangement joins TRBV4-2 to TRBJ1-2; tentatively, D is TRBD1 (6 bases). The CDR3 sequence is 15 residues long. Germline CDR1 LGHNA, CDR2 YNFKEQ. Trimming shortened V by 1 base and J by 5 bases, and 14 bases separated the two germline ends. In DNA form, the CDR3 reads TGTGCCAGCAGCCAAGGAGTCCGGCAGGGGTATGGCTACACCTTC. Translation: CASSQGVRQGYGYTF.

This clonotype showed up just a few times. The chain is built from TRBV11-2 and TRBJ1-5, with 7 positions matching TRBD1. The CDR3 length is 14 residues. Losses at the gene ends were 6 bases for V and 3 bases for J; bases not matched to a gene: 5. The germline V gene encodes CDR1 SGHAT and CDR2 FQNNGV. The CDR3 spells CASRNQGDNQPQHF. The DNA of the CDR3 is TGTGCCAGCAGAAATCAGGGGGACAATCAGCCCCAGCATTTT.

This clonotype occurred many times. The V and J genes are TRBV6-1 and TRBJ1-3; D gene uncertain. The germline V gene encodes CDR1 MNHNS and CDR2 SASEGT. The CDR3 extends over 14 amino acids. V was clipped by 6 bases and J by 0 bases, with 9 bases between them. The chain's CDR3 is CASRSTSSGNTIYF. The CDR3 region has the DNA TGTGCCAGCAGGTCTACGAGCTCTGGAAACACCATATATTTT.